The rows below give T cell receptor beta chains drawn from one sample of a study of shared clonotypes between healthy human individuals. Assay: immunoSEQ multiplex PCR; the TCRdb copy retains only in-frame clones and omits some. The sample shows millions of clones, 85% to 95% of them seen only once. Sequenced input: naive CD4+ T cells sorted from blood. These TCRs come from a man younger than 35 in good health. CDR3s include the opening cysteine and the closing phenylalanine or tryptophan. The D gene is left open where the match is weak. The size of a clone is reported for some rows only, either as once, few or many, or as a class for expanded clones.

d_call cdr3_length j_call v_call clone_size cdr3_nt cdr3_aa
NA 15 TRBJ1-1 TRBV19 NA TGTGCCAGTAGTCCCCCCGACAGGACTTACACTGAAGCTTTCTTT CASSPPDRTYTEAFF
TRBD1 16 TRBJ1-4 TRBV7-2 NA TGTGCCAGCAGCAACAGGGGAGCCTCAACTAATGAAAAACTGTTTTTT CASSNRGASTNEKLFF
NA 13 TRBJ1-2 TRBV5-1 NA TGCGCCAGCAGCGAGACGGATGCCCTCGGCTACACCTTC CASSETDALGYTF
NA 16 TRBJ2-7 TRBV19 NA TGTGCCAGTAGTACTAACCAGGGACTTCGGCTCTACGAGCAGTACTTC CASSTNQGLRLYEQYF
NA 12 TRBJ1-2 TRBV19 NA TGTGCCAGTTCGGGGGGCCTTACCCGCTACACCTTC CASSGGLTRYTF
NA 12 TRBJ1-2 TRBV7-8 NA TGTGCCAGCAGCTTAGCCGAGGGGGGCTACACCTTC CASSLAEGGYTF
NA 15 TRBJ2-3 TRBV9 NA TGTGCCAGCAGCGTAGGCCCTAGCGTCACAGATACGCAGTATTTT CASSVGPSVTDTQYF
TRBD1 18 TRBJ2-3 TRBV4-3 NA TGCGCCAGCAGCCAGAGATTTGTCCCGGGACAGAACACAGATACGCAGTATTTT CASSQRFVPGQNTDTQYF
TRBD2 15 TRBJ2-6 TRBV6-1 NA TGTGCCGCGGGGCAGGGAGGGCTTGGGGCCAACGTCCTGACTTTC CAAGQGGLGANVLTF
TRBD2 16 TRBJ2-3 TRBV11-3 NA TGTGCCAGCAGCTTAGCGGGAGGGCCAAACGCAGATACGCAGTATTTT CASSLAGGPNADTQYF
NA 14 TRBJ1-6 TRBV6-1 NA TGTGCCGCCTACTCCGGGGACTATAATTCACCCCTCCACTTT CAAYSGDYNSPLHF
NA 13 TRBJ2-7 TRBV30 NA TGTGCCTGGAGTGCCGCCGGTGCCTACGAGCAGTACTTC CAWSAAGAYEQYF
NA 14 TRBJ2-7 TRBV28 NA TGTGCCAGCACCACAGTGGGCCCAAACTACGAGCAGTACTTC CASTTVGPNYEQYF
TRBD2 14 TRBJ2-1 TRBV5-1 once TGCGCCAGCAAAGGCGGGGGGTATGACAATGAGCAGTTCTTC CASKGGGYDNEQFF
NA 13 TRBJ2-7 TRBV5-4 NA TGTGCCAGCAGCCCCCCCTCCTCCTACGAGCAGTACTTC CASSPPSSYEQYF